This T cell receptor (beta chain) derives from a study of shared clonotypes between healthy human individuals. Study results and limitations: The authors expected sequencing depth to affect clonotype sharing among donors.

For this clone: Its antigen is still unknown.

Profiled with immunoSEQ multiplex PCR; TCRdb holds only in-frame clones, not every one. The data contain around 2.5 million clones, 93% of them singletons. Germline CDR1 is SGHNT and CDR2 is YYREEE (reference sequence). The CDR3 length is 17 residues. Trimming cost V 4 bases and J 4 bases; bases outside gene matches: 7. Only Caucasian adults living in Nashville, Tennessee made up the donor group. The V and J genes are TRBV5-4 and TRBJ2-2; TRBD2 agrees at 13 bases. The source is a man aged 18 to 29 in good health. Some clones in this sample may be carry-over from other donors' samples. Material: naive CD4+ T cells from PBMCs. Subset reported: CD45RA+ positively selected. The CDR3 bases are TGTGCCAGCAGCCCGCGGACTAGCGGGAGTATCACCGGGGAGCTGTTTTTT. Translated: CASSPRTSGSITGELFF.